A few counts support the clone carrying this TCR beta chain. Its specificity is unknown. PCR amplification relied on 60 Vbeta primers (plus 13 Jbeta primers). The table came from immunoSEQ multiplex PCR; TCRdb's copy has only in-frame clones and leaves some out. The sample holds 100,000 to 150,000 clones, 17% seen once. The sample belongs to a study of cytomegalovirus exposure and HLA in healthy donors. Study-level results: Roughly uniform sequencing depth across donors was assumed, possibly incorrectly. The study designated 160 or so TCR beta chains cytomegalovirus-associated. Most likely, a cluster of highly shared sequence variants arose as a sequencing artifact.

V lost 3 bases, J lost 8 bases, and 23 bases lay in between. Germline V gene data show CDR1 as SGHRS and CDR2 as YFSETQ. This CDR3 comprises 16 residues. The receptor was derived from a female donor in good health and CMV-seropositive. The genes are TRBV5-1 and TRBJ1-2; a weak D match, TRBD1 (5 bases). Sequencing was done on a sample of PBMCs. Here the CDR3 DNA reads TGCGCCAGCAGCTCTACCGGGACTCAAGGGTCTGACGGCTACACCTTC. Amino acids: CASSSTGTQGSDGYTF.